A selection of T cell receptor beta chains follows, all from one sample in a study of shared clonotypes between healthy human individuals. TCRdb's table, derived via immunoSEQ multiplex PCR, lists solely in-frame clones and lacks some. The repertoire includes 550,000 to 700,000 clones, approximately 73% of them detected once, and 1.5% to 2% sits in the top ten. Sequencing was done on a sample of memory CD4+ T cells sorted from blood. Receptors originate from a woman aged 30 to 39 in good health. CDR3s include the opening cysteine and the closing phenylalanine or tryptophan. Not every row has a clone size; where given, it reads once, few, many or a size class.

TRBV19	-	TRBJ2-7	CASSIGPSSDEQYF
TRBV15	-	TRBJ1-2	CATSRGDRGYGYTF
TRBV29-1	few	TRBJ2-7	CSARLGGSYEQYF
TRBV5-1	many	TRBJ2-7	CASSADFYYEQYF
TRBV7-9	-	TRBJ2-5	CASSYPGQATKETQYF
TRBV5-1	few	TRBJ1-1	CASSFGTGGADTEAFF
TRBV5-6	-	TRBJ2-7	CASSLPLVGGSYEQYF
TRBV27	-	TRBJ2-7	CASRRLAGGYEQYF
TRBV11-2	-	TRBJ1-1	CASSDRGRMVNTEAFF
TRBV19	-	TRBJ2-1	CASGSASSSFHEQFF
TRBV29-1	-	TRBJ1-2	CSVEGQASGGYTF
TRBV11-2	-	TRBJ1-5	CASSPGTGVFQPQHF
TRBV19	-	TRBJ1-5	CASSMGRNLRDQPQHF
TRBV5-1	many	TRBJ2-1	CASSSDSNGYNEQFF
TRBV28	-	TRBJ1-5	CASTSGGRGQPQHF
TRBV19	-	TRBJ1-6	CASTPPGRNNSPLHF
TRBV15	-	TRBJ2-7	CATSRDRNEQYF
TRBV28	-	TRBJ2-4	CASSSTGGGNIQYF
TRBV10-2	-	TRBJ1-1	CASTATVNTEAFF
TRBV6-1	once	TRBJ1-1	CASRVKDTEAFF
TRBV6-5	-	TRBJ1-3	CASSPQGSGNTIYF
TRBV11-2	-	TRBJ2-7	CASSGTSAAYEQYF
TRBV7-9	-	TRBJ1-1	CASSSGQGNTEAFF
TRBV5-1	-	TRBJ1-5	CASSLGTGGQPQHF
TRBV28	-	TRBJ2-7	CASRRDSRPAGSSYEQYF
TRBV28	-	TRBJ1-2	CAACPGQLSYTF
TRBV11-1	-	TRBJ2-2	CASSHGLAGGELFF
TRBV5-1	-	TRBJ1-5	CASSLQGKVEQPQHF
TRBV6-5	-	TRBJ1-4	CASRARDVTNEKLFF
TRBV10-3	once	TRBJ1-3	CAISEGGPGNTIYF
TRBV7-9	once	TRBJ2-5	CASSTRLAGAQETQYF
TRBV7-2	-	TRBJ2-7	CASSPTRAEQYF
TRBV28	-	TRBJ1-2	CASSPNLPTENSPWGYTF
TRBV6-4	many	TRBJ2-1	CASSSTSGSSNEQFF
TRBV28	-	TRBJ1-2	CASIPNGGLNYGYTF
TRBV5-1	-	TRBJ2-5	CASSFGGAGFQETQYF
TRBV5-1	-	TRBJ1-2	CASSPGQGRGYTF
TRBV5-1	-	TRBJ2-7	CASSPRIAGNYEQYF
TRBV6-5	-	TRBJ2-5	CASSPREGGWTQYF
TRBV19	-	TRBJ2-7	CASSGGKGEQYF
TRBV29-1	-	TRBJ2-7	CSVGSPSGSAREQYF
TRBV28	-	TRBJ2-4	CASARTALAKNIQYF
TRBV19	-	TRBJ2-5	CASSMLAGASTQYF
TRBV28	-	TRBJ1-1	CASSLTPPRDRGRGAFF
TRBV11-2	-	TRBJ1-1	CASSLQRNTEAFF
TRBV5-5	-	TRBJ2-3	CASSFTGLAGATDTQYF
TRBV19	-	TRBJ2-7	CASSDGAGTAYEQYF
TRBV30	once	TRBJ2-1	CAWSAGTGFGNEQFF